Shown below are 17 T cell receptor beta chains from a single sample sequenced in a study of Ad26.COV2.S vaccination and SARS-CoV-2 variants. The sample's treatment: roughly 20 received Ad26.COV2.S at low or high dose, single or two shots; about 5 received placebo; per-sample allocation not given. Material that was analyzed had been drawn on day 63 after the first vaccine or placebo injection. Here immunoSEQ multiplex PCR was the method, and the copy in TCRdb shows in-frame clones only, minus some. The repertoire has 300,000 to 400,000 clones, around 89% of them found once; the top ten carry around 4.5%. Sequencing used peripheral blood, obtained in a trial of Ad26.COV2.S vaccine versus placebo. These receptors were obtained from a person between 18 and 60 years old who received the Ad26.COV2.S COVID-19 vaccine or a placebo.

This clone is a singleton in its sample. The chain carries TRBV6-1 and TRBJ1-5; D uncertain. CDR1 and CDR2 (germline): MNHNS, SASEGT. Deletions cut 1 base from V and 1 base from J, with 11 bases between. CDR3 length: 16 residues. This CDR3 reads CASSEEVPGSNQPQHF. CDR3 sequence (DNA): TGTGCCAGCAGTGAAGAGGTCCCCGGAAGCAATCAGCCCCAGCATTTT.

With regard to this clone: Other nucleotide sequences in the sample specify the same CDR3. V gene TRBV5-6 combines with J gene TRBJ1-1; unclear D gene. This CDR3 comprises 12 residues. Trimming stripped 0 bases from V and 5 bases from J, with 5 bases between. Germline CDR1 is SGHDT and CDR2 is YYEEEE. In nucleotides, the CDR3 is TGTGCCAGCAGCTTGGGCGATACTGAAGCTTTCTTT. It specifies CASSLGDTEAFF.

The chain joins TRBV7-9 to TRBJ2-2; D is ambiguous. CDR3 size: 14 residues. Germline CDR1 SEHNR, CDR2 FQNEAQ (reference sequence). V lost 3 bases and J lost 6, with 11 bases in between. CDR3 coding DNA: TGTGCCAGCAGCTTGGGGTCGTCGCCCGGGGAGCTGTTTTTT. It specifies CASSLGSSPGELFF. The full variable domain, rest sourced from reference TRBV7-9 and TRBJ2-2, is DTGVSQNPRHKITKRGQNVTFRCDPISEHNRLYWYRQTLGQGPEFLTYFQNEAQLEKSRLLSDRFSAERPKGSFSTLEIQRTEQGDSAMYLCASSLGSSPGELFFGEGSRLTVL.

The rearrangement joins TRBV28 to TRBJ2-5; 9 bases match TRBD1. The CDR3 is 15 amino acids. The germline gives CDR1 MDHEN, CDR2 SYDVKM. The ends lost 6 bases at V and 2 bases at J; junction bases unmatched: 7. For the CDR3, the DNA is TGTGCCAGCAGCCAAGAGGACAGGGGACAAGAGACCCAGTACTTC. The encoded protein is CASSQEDRGQETQYF. Variable domain in full (rest from reference TRBV28 and TRBJ2-5): DVKVTQSSRYLVKRTGEKVFLECVQDMDHENMFWYRQDPGLGLRLIYFSYDVKMKEKGDIPEGYSVSREKKERFSLILESASTNQTSMYLCASSQEDRGQETQYFGPGTRLLVL.

This chain connects TRBV5-6 to TRBJ2-7; D not resolved. Germline CDR1 SGHDT, CDR2 YYEEEE. The CDR3 sequence is 13 residues long. Trimming removed 1 base at V and 4 bases at J, with 9 bases between. This CDR3 is CASSLPQAYEQYF. For the CDR3, the DNA is TGTGCCAGCAGCTTGCCGCAGGCTTACGAGCAGTACTTC.

The chain combines TRBV2 with TRBJ2-3; 12 bases are shared with TRBD2. Looked up from germline, CDR1 is SNHLY and CDR2 is FYNNEI. There are 17 residues in the CDR3. J gave up 3 bases and V 3 bases, and 7 bases lay outside the gene matches. This CDR3 is CASSDPLLAGGTDTQYF. CDR3 DNA sequence: TGTGCCAGCAGTGACCCGCTACTAGCGGGGGGAACAGATACGCAGTATTTT.

The chain joins TRBV7-2 to TRBJ1-3; D unclear. Trimming stripped 0 bases from V and 2 bases from J, with 11 bases between. The CDR3 is made up of 16 amino acids. The germline gives CDR1 SGHTA, CDR2 FQGNSA. CDR3 sequence reads: CASSLASVAAGNTIYF. The DNA of the CDR3 is TGTGCCAGCAGCTTAGCGTCAGTGGCTGCTGGAAACACCATATATTTT.

The V and J genes are TRBV11-2 and TRBJ2-1, with a possible D match to TRBD1 (5 bases). The CDR3 has 13 amino acids. Per the germline V gene, CDR1 is SGHAT and CDR2 is FQNNGV. The ends were cut back, 2 bases at V and 4 bases at J, with 6 bases in the middle. The CDR3 loop reads CASSLKGYNEQFF. CDR3 DNA sequence: TGTGCCAGCAGCTTAAAGGGGTACAATGAGCAGTTCTTC.

The chain carries TRBV11-2 and TRBJ1-2; D remains ambiguous. Trimming shortened V by 2 bases and J by 5 bases, and 12 bases separated the two germline ends. The CDR3 loop spans 14 amino acids. CDR1 and CDR2 from the germline V gene are SGHAT and FQNNGV. CDR3 coding DNA: TGTGCCAGCAGCTTAATCGGCAGTCCGTATGGCTACACCTTC. Its protein product is CASSLIGSPYGYTF. The full variable domain, its missing parts supplied by reference TRBV11-2 and TRBJ1-2, is EAGVAQSPRYKIIEKRQSVAFWCNPISGHATLYWYQQILGQGPKLLIQFQNNGVVDDSQLPKDRFSAERLKGVDSTLKIQPAKLEDSAVYLCASSLIGSPYGYTFGSGTRLTVV.

The rearrangement joins TRBV7-2 to TRBJ2-7; no clear D gene. Germline CDR1 and CDR2: SGHTA and FQGNSA. The ends were cut back, 4 bases at V and 2 bases at J, with 9 bases in the middle. CDR3 length: 13 residues. The CDR3 reads CASSWGPPYEQYF. The CDR3 DNA follows: TGTGCCAGCAGCTGGGGTCCCCCCTACGAGCAGTACTTC.

V is TRBV24-1 and J is TRBJ2-3, with D possibly being TRBD1 (7 bases). The CDR3 runs 15 residues. Germline V gene lookup returns CDR1 KGHDR and CDR2 SFDVKD. Trimming removed 7 bases from V and 2 bases from J, with 15 bases in between. The CDR3 sequence: CATSSRGDITDTQYF. As DNA, the CDR3 is TGTGCCACCAGCTCCAGGGGGGACATCACAGATACGCAGTATTTT.

This rearrangement joins TRBV9 to TRBJ1-2, with 7 bases matching TRBD1. With 4 bases clipped from V and 3 bases from J, the junction kept 6 bases outside the gene matches. In germline, CDR1 is SGDLS, CDR2 YYNGEE. The CDR3 covers 14 residues. The CDR3: CASSPQGGDYGYTF. CDR3 DNA sequence: TGTGCCAGCAGCCCCCAGGGGGGAGACTATGGCTACACCTTC. Based on the CDR3 plus reference TRBV9 and TRBJ1-2, the full variable domain is DSGVTQTPKHLITATGQRVTLRCSPRSGDLSVYWYQQSLDQGLQFLIQYYNGEERAKGNILERFSAQQFPDLHSELNLSSLELGDSALYFCASSPQGGDYGYTFGSGTRLTVV.

The chain links TRBV18 to TRBJ1-2, with 7 bases aligning to TRBD1. Germline V CDR1 and CDR2: KGHSH, LQKENI. The J segment lost 1 base and the V segment lost 2 bases, leaving 4 bases of the junction unmatched. The CDR3 has 15 residues. The CDR3 here is CASSPRDSVNYGYTF. CDR3 coding DNA: TGTGCCAGCTCACCAAGGGACAGTGTTAACTATGGCTACACCTTC.

This sequence joins TRBV5-4 and TRBJ2-3; 8 bases map to TRBD1. The germline CDR1 and CDR2 sequences are SGHNT and YYREEE (reference sequence). The CDR3 spans 16 residues. After removal of 5 bases from V and 1 base from J, the junction contained 9 bases not matched to a gene. The CDR3 DNA sequence: TGTGCCAGCAGACCCGGACAGGGTGAGGGCACAGATACGCAGTATTTT. Translating it yields CASRPGQGEGTDTQYF.

The chain has TRBV9 and TRBJ2-2; 7 nucleotides agree with TRBD1. V lost 3 bases and J lost 5; bases outside the gene matches: 7. The CDR3 loop spans 15 amino acids. Germline assignment: CDR1 SGDLS and CDR2 YYNGEE. The CDR3, as DNA: TGTGCCAGCAGCGGAACAGGGGCGCGGACCGGGGAGCTGTTTTTT. Protein product: CASSGTGARTGELFF. Full variable domain (remainder filled in from reference TRBV9 and TRBJ2-2): DSGVTQTPKHLITATGQRVTLRCSPRSGDLSVYWYQQSLDQGLQFLIQYYNGEERAKGNILERFSAQQFPDLHSELNLSSLELGDSALYFCASSGTGARTGELFFGEGSRLTVL.

The chain is built from TRBV5-1 and TRBJ2-3, with D hard to call. This CDR3 is 13 amino acids long. Germline V gene lookup returns CDR1 SGHRS and CDR2 YFSETQ. Deletions cut 4 bases from V and 0 bases from J, with 6 bases between. For the CDR3, the DNA is TGCGCCAGCAGCCGCGTAAGCACAGATACGCAGTATTTT. Translation gives CASSRVSTDTQYF.

In the case of this clone: At the DNA level, this CDR3 is encoded by other sequences in the same sample as well. CDR3 residues: CASSLTYEQYF. CDR3 nucleotides: TGTGCCAGCAGTCTCACCTACGAGCAGTACTTC. The genes are TRBV28 and TRBJ2-7, with no clear D. Germline CDR1 MDHEN, CDR2 SYDVKM. The CDR3 spans 11 residues. Trimming removed 5 bases at V and 2 bases at J, with 4 bases between.